The 2 T cell receptor beta chains in this list originate from one sample, sequenced in a study of post-analysis software for immune sequencing data (dated by TCRdb to between 2015 and 2017). General findings and caveats noted by the study authors: Roughly 5 TRBV segments, including TRBV5-6, TRBV5-1 and TRBV20-1, were significantly more frequent in patients than controls.

No cognate antigen is known for these TCRs. Libraries came from PCR. The run used an Illumina HiSeq 2500. Unique molecular identifiers were incorporated into TCR beta cDNA libraries to reduce PCR and sequencing biases. Clones were called with MiXCR by TCRdb after fastp trimmed the public reads at Q25, and only in-frame beta chains were retained. Rows are combined by CDR3 protein, so each entry shows the most common genes and DNA. The sample table lists roughly 700,000 distinct CDR3 sequences, around 27% of them with a count of one. In total, the top ten clones hold around 0.55% of the sample. The sequencing input was blood. These receptor sequences come from a girl between 10 and 17 years old with multiple sclerosis.

This chain links TRBV7-2 with TRBJ2-3; D is perhaps TRBD2 (6 bases). The CDR3 totals 16 residues. Trimming took 2 bases from V and 2 from J, leaving 14 bases between them. The V gene's germline CDR1 is SGHTA and CDR2 FQGNSA. In DNA form, the CDR3 reads TGTGCCAGCAGCTTAACGGGAGTGCGGGTCACAGATACGCAGTATTTT. It is translated as CASSLTGVRVTDTQYF.

CDR3 sequence reads: CASGLVSLGRESYNEQFF. The CDR3 region has the DNA TGTGCTAGTGGTTTGGTCTCCCTCGGGCGGGAGTCCTACAATGAGCAGTTCTTC. V is TRBV12-5 and J is TRBJ2-1; TRBD2 matches at 7 bases. In germline, CDR1 is LGHNT, CDR2 FRNRAP. The CDR3 loop spans 18 amino acids. J lost 1 base, V lost 0 bases, and 9 bases had no gene match.